This T cell receptor beta chain was sequenced for a study of blood T cells in healthy people across ages. A second PCR, run for roughly 7 to 12 cycles, used a sample-barcoded 5' primer plus a J-beta primer mix. TCRdb re-analysed the 5' RACE reads in MiXCR, keeping a single row per CDR3 protein. The sample lists 900,000 to 950,000 distinct CDR3 sequences, approximately 32% occurring once. In its sample, this clonotype was seen many times. CDR1 is SGHTA, CDR2 FQGNSA, per germline. V was cut by 4 bases and J by 5 bases, with 11 bases left in between. This CDR3 has 13 amino acids. A further study also used this sample, focusing on T cells of mothers and their children.

The sample taken for sequencing was blood. The chain uses TRBV7-2 and TRBJ2-5; tentative D call: TRBD2 (6 bases). The receptor's source is a woman in her 40s in good health. DNA for the CDR3: TGTGCCAGCAGCTGGGACTTAGGCGAGACCCAGTACTTC. Translating it yields CASSWDLGETQYF.